The text below deals with one T cell receptor (beta chain). Antigen specificity is unknown. Using immunoSEQ multiplex PCR, the repertoire was profiled, and TCRdb retains in-frame clones only, with some absent. The sample carries roughly 49,000 clones, about 90% recorded once. The entry originates in a study of OX40 agonist ivuxolimab in advanced cancers. Study details: The drug used for patients, ivuxolimab, was an agonistic anti-OX40 (CD134) antibody. Cancers in dose escalation were hepatocellular, melanoma, renal cell and head and neck. Patients with prior anti-PD-1, anti-PD-L1 or anti-CTLA-4 therapy were eligible; approximately 40% had some. Regarding the study as a whole: CD4+ and CD8+ T cells in blood underwent clonal expansion by week 6 at 0.1 to 3.0 mg/kg.

CDR3 length: 12 residues. Germline CDR1 reads WSHSY; CDR2 reads SAAADI. V lost 9 bases, J lost 0 bases, and 9 bases lay in between. The receptor was derived from an adult with an advanced solid tumor such as melanoma, head and neck, liver or kidney cancer. The chain carries TRBV10-2 and TRBJ2-7; possibly TRBD1 for D (6 bases). Sequenced here: CD4+ or CD8+ T cells sorted from blood, sampled in a trial of the OX40 agonist ivuxolimab. The CDR3 DNA reads as TGCGCCAGTGGACAGTCCTCCTACGAGCAGTACTTC. It specifies CASGQSSYEQYF.